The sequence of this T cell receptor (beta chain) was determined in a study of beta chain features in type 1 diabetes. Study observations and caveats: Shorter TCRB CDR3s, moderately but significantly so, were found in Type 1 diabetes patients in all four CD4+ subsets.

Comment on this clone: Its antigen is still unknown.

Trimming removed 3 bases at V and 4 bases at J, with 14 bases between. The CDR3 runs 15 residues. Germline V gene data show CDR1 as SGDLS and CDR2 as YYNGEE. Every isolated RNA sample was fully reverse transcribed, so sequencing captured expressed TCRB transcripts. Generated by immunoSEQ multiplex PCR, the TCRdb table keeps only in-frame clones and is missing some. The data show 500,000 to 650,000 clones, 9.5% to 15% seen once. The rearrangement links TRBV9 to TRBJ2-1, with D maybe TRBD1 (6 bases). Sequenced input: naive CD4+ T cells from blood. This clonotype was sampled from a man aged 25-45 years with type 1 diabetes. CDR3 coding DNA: TGTGCCAGCAGCGACACGAAGGGGACATACAATGAGCAGTTCTTC. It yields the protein CASSDTKGTYNEQFF.